The 26 T cell receptor beta chains in this list originate from one sample, sequenced in a study of patients and donors after allogeneic stem cell transplantation. From the RT-PCR reads, TCRdb called clonotypes with MiXCR, one entry per CDR3 protein. This sample yields under 30,000 distinct CDR3 sequences, of which about 8% are seen a single time; less than 50% belongs to the top ten. Sequencing input: blood, either unsorted or a sorted T cell fraction (not recorded which). Receptors were obtained from a human donor who was either an allogeneic HSCT recipient or a stem cell or donor lymphocyte infusion donor (not recorded which). It is not recorded whose cells these are; they may come from a transplant donor.

A few counts support this clonotype. The rearrangement links TRBV9 to TRBJ1-2, with D perhaps TRBD1 (5 bases). V lost 0 bases and J lost 2, with 8 bases in between. Germline CDR1 reads SGDLS; CDR2 reads YYNGEE. The CDR3 loop spans 14 amino acids. CDR3 DNA: TGTGCCAGCAGCGTAGTGGCAGGGAACTATGGCTACACCTTC. Amino acids: CASSVVAGNYGYTF.

This clonotype was seen repeatedly, ten times or more. The V gene is TRBV3-1, the J gene TRBJ1-1, with D tentatively TRBD1 (5 bases). Looked up from germline, CDR1 is LGHDT and CDR2 is YNNKEL (reference sequence). Trimming removed 4 bases at V and 1 base at J, with 13 bases between. The CDR3 has 15 amino acids. In DNA, the CDR3 is TGTGCCAGCAGCCCAGTGGGACGGGGGAACACTGAAGCTTTCTTT. It specifies CASSPVGRGNTEAFF.

This clonotype was seen repeatedly, ten times or more. The chain links TRBV7-9 to TRBJ2-7, with D unclear. CDR1 and CDR2 from the germline V gene are SEHNR and FQNEAQ (reference sequence). CDR3 length equals 16 residues. V shed 4 bases and J shed 4 bases, with 20 bases lying between them. CDR3 in amino acids: CASSSTVPPGIYEQYF. For the CDR3, the DNA is TGTGCCAGCAGCTCCACTGTCCCCCCTGGGATTTACGAGCAGTACTTC.

This clonotype has just a few counts. The chain recombines TRBV19 with TRBJ1-4; no clear D gene. This CDR3 region has 14 residues. V was clipped by 6 bases and J by 2 bases, with 10 bases between them. Germline assignment: CDR1 LNHDA and CDR2 SQIVND (reference sequence). CDR3 sequence (DNA): TGTGCCAGTAGGATATATGGGACTAATGAAAAACTGTTTTTT. This gives the protein CASRIYGTNEKLFF.

This clonotype occurred many times. The chain links TRBV5-1 to TRBJ1-4; TRBD1 is a possible D gene (6 bases). With 0 bases removed from V and 4 bases from J, the gap between germline ends came to 10 bases. CDR3 length equals 15 residues. The germline gives CDR1 SGHRS, CDR2 YFSETQ. The CDR3 reads CASSLGDINNEKLFF. The CDR3 coding sequence is TGCGCCAGCAGCTTGGGGGACATCAATAATGAAAAACTGTTTTTT.

This clonotype was observed many times. The gene calls are TRBV9 and TRBJ2-5, with a tentative D call TRBD2 (5 bases). Trimming removed 3 bases at V and 4 bases at J, with 10 bases between. This CDR3 comprises 13 residues. CDR1 and CDR2 (germline): SGDLS, YYNGEE. For the CDR3, the DNA is TGTGCCAGCAGCGCAGACTATACAGAGACCCAGTACTTC. Translated: CASSADYTETQYF. Complete variable domain (other parts from reference TRBV9 and TRBJ2-5): DSGVTQTPKHLITATGQRVTLRCSPRSGDLSVYWYQQSLDQGLQFLIQYYNGEERAKGNILERFSAQQFPDLHSELNLSSLELGDSALYFCASSADYTETQYFGPGTRLLVL.

This clonotype was observed a few times. The chain has TRBV19 and TRBJ2-1; the match to TRBD1 covers 8 bases. Germline CDR1 LNHDA, CDR2 SQIVND (reference sequence). With 7 bases clipped from V and 7 bases from J, the junction kept 18 bases outside the gene matches. There are 17 residues in the CDR3. CDR3 in amino acids: CASISYTPGQDWNEQFF. The CDR3, as DNA: TGTGCCAGTATCAGTTACACCCCGGGACAGGACTGGAATGAGCAGTTCTTC. The full variable domain, completed using reference TRBV19 and TRBJ2-1, is DGGITQSPKYLFRKEGQNVTLSCEQNLNHDAMYWYRQDPGQGLRLIYYSQIVNDFQKGDIAEGYSVSREKKESFPLTVTSAQKNPTAFYLCASISYTPGQDWNEQFFGPGTRLTVL.

The table lists this clonotype with many counts. The rearrangement links TRBV11-2 to TRBJ2-7; D possibly corresponds to TRBD2 (6 bases). CDR1 SGHAT and CDR2 FQNNGV come from the germline V gene. This CDR3 is built from 14 residues. The V end was cut by 5 bases, the J end by 2 bases, with 13 bases between. The DNA of the CDR3 is TGTGCCAGCAGCCCCGGAGGGGTGGCCTACGAGCAGTACTTC. It is translated as CASSPGGVAYEQYF.

This clonotype has at least ten counts. V usage is TRBV7-3 and J usage is TRBJ2-2; D gene ambiguous. Trimming left V 4 bases short and J 7 bases short, with 4 bases between. Germline CDR1 and CDR2: SGHTA and FQGTGA. This CDR3 has 11 amino acids. The CDR3 loop is CASSSGGELFF. The CDR3, as DNA: TGTGCCAGCAGCTCGGGCGGGGAGCTGTTTTTT.

Ten or more counts support this clonotype. V and J are TRBV9 and TRBJ2-7; TRBD1 aligns across 10 bases. With V trimmed by 4 bases and J by 4 bases, 5 bases remained unmatched. Germline CDR1 SGDLS, CDR2 YYNGEE. There are 14 residues in the CDR3. The CDR3: CASSPGTGDYEQYF. CDR3 coding DNA: TGTGCCAGCAGCCCCGGGACAGGGGATTACGAGCAGTACTTC.

The rearrangement joins TRBV3-1 to TRBJ1-4, with D hard to call. The CDR3 covers 16 residues. The V end lost 2 bases, the J end lost 4 bases, and 14 bases lay between the germline ends. Germline CDR1 and CDR2: LGHDT and YNNKEL (reference sequence). In DNA, the CDR3 is TGTGCCAGCAGCCAATGGCAGTTAGGCGGTAATGAAAAACTGTTTTTT. Translated, it gives CASSQWQLGGNEKLFF. Based on the CDR3 plus reference TRBV3-1 and TRBJ1-4, the full variable domain is DTAVSQTPKYLVTQMGNDKSIKCEQNLGHDTMYWYKQDSKKFLKIMFSYNNKELIINETVPNRFSPKSPDKAHLNLHINSLELGDSAVYFCASSQWQLGGNEKLFFGSGTQLSVL.

This clonotype was picked up many times. V is TRBV28 and J is TRBJ2-7; the D gene could be TRBD1 or TRBD2 (7 bases each). Looked up from germline, CDR1 is MDHEN and CDR2 is SYDVKM. Trimming shortened V by 5 bases and J by 4 bases, and 21 bases separated the two germline ends. This CDR3 region has 16 residues. CDR3 coding DNA: TGTGCCAGCAGTCAGCAGGGGGGGGAGAAAAAATACGAGCAGTACTTC. Its protein product is CASSQQGGEKKYEQYF.

The table lists this clonotype with many counts. The genes are TRBV4-1 and TRBJ2-7; D may correspond to TRBD1 or TRBD2 (5 bases each). Germline V gene sequence: CDR1 MGHRA, CDR2 YSYEKL. V was trimmed by 4 bases and J by 2 bases, leaving 12 bases between them. The CDR3 has 14 amino acids. The CDR3: CASSRGESAYEQYF. For the CDR3, the DNA is TGCGCCAGCAGCCGAGGGGAGTCTGCCTACGAGCAGTACTTC.

In its sample, this clonotype was seen a few times. The chain is built from TRBV2 and TRBJ2-5; no definite D call. V lost 7 bases, J lost 5 bases, and 11 bases lay in between. The germline gives CDR1 SNHLY, CDR2 FYNNEI. This CDR3 has 12 amino acids. CDR3 in amino acids: CASKERPETQYF. For the CDR3, the DNA is TGTGCCAGCAAGGAGCGTCCCGAGACCCAGTACTTC.

This clonotype was counted at least ten times. This rearrangement joins TRBV19 to TRBJ2-2; possibly TRBD2 for D (7 bases). This CDR3 is 16 amino acids long. The V and J ends lost 2 bases and 4 bases respectively, with 14 bases between them. Looked up from germline, CDR1 is LNHDA and CDR2 is SQIVND (reference sequence). CDR3 DNA: TGTGCCAGTAGTATACCCCTCGGGGGGCCCACCGGGGAGCTGTTTTTT. It translates to CASSIPLGGPTGELFF.

The chain combines TRBV15 with TRBJ1-1; D is unclear. Germline CDR1 and CDR2: LNHNV and YYDKDF (reference sequence). The CDR3 is 14 residues long. V dropped 0 bases and J dropped 1 base, with 6 bases sitting between them. The CDR3 protein is CATSREGSNTEAFF. The CDR3 coding sequence is TGTGCCACCAGCAGAGAAGGATCGAACACTGAAGCTTTCTTT. The complete variable domain, with remaining parts taken from reference TRBV15 and TRBJ1-1, reads DAMVIQNPRYQVTQFGKPVTLSCSQTLNHNVMYWYQQKSSQAPKLLFHYYDKDFNNEADTPDNFQSRRPNTSFCFLDIRSPGLGDTAMYLCATSREGSNTEAFFGQGTRLTVV.

The table lists this clonotype with a few counts. The gene calls are TRBV19 and TRBJ2-1, with 8 bases that match TRBD2. J was trimmed by 4 bases and V by 4 bases; bases with no gene match: 3. Per the germline V gene, CDR1 is LNHDA and CDR2 is SQIVND (reference sequence). The CDR3 runs to 14 residues. CDR3 loop: CASSNQRGYNEQFF. CDR3 in DNA: TGTGCCAGTAGTAACCAGCGGGGGTACAATGAGCAGTTCTTC.

The sample holds many counts of this clonotype. CDR3 sequence (DNA): TGTGCCAGCAGCTTAGGAGGGGGCCCGATCTATGAGCAGTTCTTC. Translating it yields CASSLGGGPIYEQFF. The chain employs TRBV7-9 and TRBJ2-1, with TRBD1 matching over 7 bases. The CDR3 is 15 amino acids. V shed 1 base and J 8 bases; nucleotides not matched to a gene: 8. Looked up from germline, CDR1 is SEHNR and CDR2 is FQNEAQ (reference sequence).

This clonotype was seen ten or more times. This chain connects TRBV4-2 to TRBJ1-2; D remains unclear. V was cut by 4 bases and J by 3 bases, with 12 bases left in between. CDR3 length: 14 residues. CDR1 is LGHNA, CDR2 YNFKEQ, per germline. CDR3 DNA sequence: TGTGCCAGCAGCCGTCCGACGGACGACTATGGCTACACCTTC. Amino acid sequence: CASSRPTDDYGYTF.

This clonotype was seen a handful of times. The CDR3 spells CASSRGQSYGYTF. The CDR3 nucleotides read TGTGCCAGTAGTCGGGGTCAGTCTTATGGCTACACCTTC. This sequence joins TRBV19 and TRBJ1-2; D remains unclear. The CDR3 extends over 13 amino acids. CDR1 is LNHDA and CDR2 is SQIVND in the germline V gene (reference sequence). Trimming left V 5 bases short and J 5 bases short, with 12 bases between. The full variable domain, in which reference TRBV19 and TRBJ1-2 provide the parts outside the CDR3, is DGGITQSPKYLFRKEGQNVTLSCEQNLNHDAMYWYRQDPGQGLRLIYYSQIVNDFQKGDIAEGYSVSREKKESFPLTVTSAQKNPTAFYLCASSRGQSYGYTFGSGTRLTVV.

This clonotype was counted many times. The chain recombines TRBV29-1 with TRBJ2-1, with TRBD2 as a possible D gene (5 bases). The V gene's germline CDR1 is SQVTM and CDR2 ANQGSEA. Trimming left V 3 bases short and J 8 bases short, with 8 bases between. The CDR3 sequence is 11 residues long. The DNA of the CDR3 is TGCAGCGTTGAGAGAGGGTATGAGCAGTTCTTC. Its translation is CSVERGYEQFF.

V usage is TRBV3-1 and J usage is TRBJ1-5; D remains ambiguous. This CDR3 is 14 amino acids long. Germline assignment: CDR1 LGHDT and CDR2 YNNKEL (reference sequence). V dropped 2 bases and J dropped 5 bases, with 10 bases sitting between them. CDR3 bases: TGTGCCAGCAGCCAATCCGGGCGCGATCAGCCCCAGCATTTT. Encoded protein: CASSQSGRDQPQHF. Supplemented by reference TRBV3-1 and TRBJ1-5, the full variable domain reads DTAVSQTPKYLVTQMGNDKSIKCEQNLGHDTMYWYKQDSKKFLKIMFSYNNKELIINETVPNRFSPKSPDKAHLNLHINSLELGDSAVYFCASSQSGRDQPQHFGDGTRLSIL.

This clonotype was counted ten times or more. This chain links TRBV6-1 with TRBJ2-3, with TRBD1 identical over 8 bases. V gave up 3 bases and J gave up 1 base; unmatched junction bases: 0. Germline-derived CDR1 and CDR2 are MNHNS and SASEGT. This CDR3 is built from 14 residues. This chain's CDR3 is CASSETGGTDTQYF. The CDR3 DNA follows: TGTGCCAGCAGTGAGACAGGGGGCACAGATACGCAGTATTTT.

This clonotype appeared a few times. This chain joins TRBV19 and TRBJ2-5, with D hard to call. Looked up from germline, CDR1 is LNHDA and CDR2 is SQIVND (reference sequence). This CDR3 spans 14 amino acids. Between the trimmed V and J ends, which lost 3 bases and 2 bases, there was a span of 10 bases. CDR3 protein: CASSIGPNQETQYF. CDR3 in DNA: TGTGCCAGTAGTATCGGACCAAATCAAGAGACCCAGTACTTC.

This clonotype was detected many times. The CDR3: CASSYSDQGENQPQHF. DNA for the CDR3: TGTGCCAGCAGTTACTCCGACCAGGGGGAGAATCAGCCCCAGCATTTT. The chain is built from TRBV6-5 and TRBJ1-5; TRBD1 aligns across 7 bases. The CDR3 sequence is 16 residues long. Germline trimming cut 0 bases from V and 4 bases from J; bases unmatched to any gene: 6. Per the germline V gene, CDR1 is MNHEY and CDR2 is SVGAGI.

The sample holds many counts of this clonotype. CDR3 nucleotides: TGTGCCAGCGGAGGGGCGACAGGGGGCACAGATACGCAGTATTTT. It encodes CASGGATGGTDTQYF. The genes are TRBV25-1 and TRBJ2-3, with 8 bases identical to TRBD1. The CDR3 is 15 amino acids. Germline V gene lookup returns CDR1 MGHDK and CDR2 SYGVNS. J was trimmed by 1 base and V by 8 bases; bases with no gene match: 8.